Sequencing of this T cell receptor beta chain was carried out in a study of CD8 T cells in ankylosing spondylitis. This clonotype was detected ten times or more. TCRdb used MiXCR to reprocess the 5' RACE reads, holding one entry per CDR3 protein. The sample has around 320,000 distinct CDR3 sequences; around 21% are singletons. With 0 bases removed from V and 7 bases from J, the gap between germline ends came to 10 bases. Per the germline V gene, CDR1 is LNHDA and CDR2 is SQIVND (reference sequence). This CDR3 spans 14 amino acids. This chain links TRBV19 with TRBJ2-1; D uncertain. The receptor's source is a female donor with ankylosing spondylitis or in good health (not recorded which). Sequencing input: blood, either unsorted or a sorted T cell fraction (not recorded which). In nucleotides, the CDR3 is TGTGCCAGTAGTATAGACTCAGCTACTAATGAGCAGTTCTTC. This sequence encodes CASSIDSATNEQFF. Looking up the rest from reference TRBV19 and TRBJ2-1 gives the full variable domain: DGGITQSPKYLFRKEGQNVTLSCEQNLNHDAMYWYRQDPGQGLRLIYYSQIVNDFQKGDIAEGYSVSREKKESFPLTVTSAQKNPTAFYLCASSIDSATNEQFFGPGTRLTVL.